Ten or more counts support the clone carrying this T cell receptor beta chain. The antigen is undetermined. iRepertoire HTBI primers and Arm-PCR of CDR3 regions built TCR beta libraries. From the multiplex PCR reads, TCRdb called clonotypes with MiXCR, one entry per CDR3 protein. The sample lists about 430,000 distinct CDR3 sequences, 15% occurring once. Germline loops: CDR1 ENHRY, CDR2 SYGVKD. This CDR3 is built from 16 residues. V was trimmed by 4 bases and J by 8 bases, leaving 20 bases between them. The data stem from a study of regulatory T cells in long-lasting Graves disease. General study points: TCR diversity was lower in persistent Graves' patients (versus newly diagnosed ones). With persistent disease, TRBV28, TRBJ1-2 and TRBJ2-5 were the favored segments.

The time point is: newly diagnosed GD, antithyroid drugs for less than 3 months. TCR sequences were obtained from RNA taken from PBMCs. These data also formed part of another study, on T cells in Graves' hyperthyroidism and ophthalmopathy. That study adds: Primed by the HTBI set, a first-round RT-PCR was run on the TCR CDR3.

This sequence was found in a woman in her 40s with Graves disease. This chain uses TRBV10-3 with TRBJ2-2, with D possibly TRBD2 on 6 matching bases. Sequenced here: peripheral blood mononuclear cells (PBMCs), sampled at new diagnosis, from a patient treated with antithyroid drugs. In DNA form, the CDR3 reads TGTGCCATCAGTGTTATGTTGGGACTGGCTGGAGGGGAGCTGTTTTTT. Protein: CAISVMLGLAGGELFF.